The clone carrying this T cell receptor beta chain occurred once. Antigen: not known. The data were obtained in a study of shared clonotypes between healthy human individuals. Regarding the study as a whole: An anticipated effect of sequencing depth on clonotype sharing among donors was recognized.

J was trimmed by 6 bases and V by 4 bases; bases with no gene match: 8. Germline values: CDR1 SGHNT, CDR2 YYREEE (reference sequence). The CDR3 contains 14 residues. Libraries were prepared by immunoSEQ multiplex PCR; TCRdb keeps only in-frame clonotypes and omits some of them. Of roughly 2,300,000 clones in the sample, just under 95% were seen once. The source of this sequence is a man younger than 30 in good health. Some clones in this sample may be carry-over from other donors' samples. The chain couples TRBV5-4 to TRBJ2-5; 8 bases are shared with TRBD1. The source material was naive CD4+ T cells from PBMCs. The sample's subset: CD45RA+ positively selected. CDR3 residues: CASSPGTGEKTQYF. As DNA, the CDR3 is TGTGCCAGCAGCCCCGGGACAGGTGAGAAGACCCAGTACTTC. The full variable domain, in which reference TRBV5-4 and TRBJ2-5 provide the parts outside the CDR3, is ETGVTQSPTHLIKTRGQQVTLRCSSQSGHNTVSWYQQALGQGPQFIFQYYREEENGRGNFPPRFSGLQFPNYSSELNVNALELDDSALYLCASSPGTGEKTQYFGPGTRLLVL.